Sequencing of this TCR beta chain was carried out in a study of blood T cell repertoires in COVID-19. Study as a whole: Sites in the United States, Italy and Spain provided acute and convalescent COVID-19 samples. Sources were T cells, B-cell-depleted T cells, or PBMCs; the material itself was cDNA or gDNA.

CDR1 is MNHEY and CDR2 is SVGAGI in the germline V gene. The CDR3 has 13 amino acids. V lost 4 bases, J lost 4 bases, and 2 bases stayed unmatched. Original handling: It was from reference gene primer amplification that nucleated cell counts were estimated. TCRdb keeps only in-frame clones here, not all; method: immunoSEQ multiplex PCR. That table furnishes V, J and clone size, whereas the DNA furnished D and trimming. The profile covers under 140,000 clones, with almost 80% appearing a single time and roughly 16% taken by the ten largest. The origin of this receptor is a woman of 80 years or more with active or convalescent COVID-19. This rearrangement joins TRBV6-5 to TRBJ2-5; 8 bases are shared with TRBD2. Sequencing was performed on peripheral blood. The CDR3 loop reads CASSSRGGETQYF. CDR3 nucleotides: TGTGCCAGCAGTTCCCGGGGGGGAGAGACCCAGTACTTC.